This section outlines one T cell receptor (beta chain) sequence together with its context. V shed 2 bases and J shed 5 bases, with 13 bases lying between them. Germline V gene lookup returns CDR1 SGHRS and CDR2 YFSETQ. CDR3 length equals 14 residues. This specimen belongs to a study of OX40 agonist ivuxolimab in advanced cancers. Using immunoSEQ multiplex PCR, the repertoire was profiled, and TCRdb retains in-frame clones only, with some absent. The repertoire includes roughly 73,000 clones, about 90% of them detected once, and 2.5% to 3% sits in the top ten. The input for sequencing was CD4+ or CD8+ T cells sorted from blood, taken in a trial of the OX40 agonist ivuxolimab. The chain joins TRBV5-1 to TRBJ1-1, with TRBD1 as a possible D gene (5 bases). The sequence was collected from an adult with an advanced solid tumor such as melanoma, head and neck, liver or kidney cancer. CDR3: CASSFPQEGTEAFF. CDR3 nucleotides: TGCGCCAGCAGCTTCCCACAAGAGGGGACTGAAGCTTTCTTT.